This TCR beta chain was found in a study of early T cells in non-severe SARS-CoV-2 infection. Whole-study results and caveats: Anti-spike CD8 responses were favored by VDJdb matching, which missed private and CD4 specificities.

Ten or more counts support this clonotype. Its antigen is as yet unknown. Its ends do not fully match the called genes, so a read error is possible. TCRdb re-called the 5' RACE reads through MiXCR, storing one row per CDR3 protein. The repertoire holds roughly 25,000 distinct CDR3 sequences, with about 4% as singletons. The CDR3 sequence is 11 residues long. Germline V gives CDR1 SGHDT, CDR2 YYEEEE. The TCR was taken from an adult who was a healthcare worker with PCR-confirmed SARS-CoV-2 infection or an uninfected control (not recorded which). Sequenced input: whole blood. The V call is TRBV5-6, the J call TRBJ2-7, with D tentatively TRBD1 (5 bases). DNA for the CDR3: TGTGCGAGCAGGGCCGGTTACGAGCAGTACTTC. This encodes CASRAGYEQYF. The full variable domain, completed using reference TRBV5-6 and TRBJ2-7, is DAGVTQSPTHLIKTRGQQVTLRCSPKSGHDTVSWYQQALGQGPQFIFQYYEEEERQRGNFPDRFSGHQFPNYSSELNVNALLLGDSALYLCASRAGYEQYFGPGTRLTVT.